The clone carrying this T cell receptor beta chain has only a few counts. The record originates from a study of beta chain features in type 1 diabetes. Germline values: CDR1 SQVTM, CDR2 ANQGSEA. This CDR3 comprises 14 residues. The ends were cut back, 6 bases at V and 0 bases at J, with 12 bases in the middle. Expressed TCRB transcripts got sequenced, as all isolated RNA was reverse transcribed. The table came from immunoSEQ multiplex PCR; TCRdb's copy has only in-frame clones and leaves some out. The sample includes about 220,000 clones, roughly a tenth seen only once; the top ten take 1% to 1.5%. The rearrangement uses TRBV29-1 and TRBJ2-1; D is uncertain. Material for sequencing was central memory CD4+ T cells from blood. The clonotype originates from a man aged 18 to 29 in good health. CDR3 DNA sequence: TGCAGCGTCCATTGGGAAGGCTCCTACAATGAGCAGTTCTTC. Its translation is CSVHWEGSYNEQFF.